Below are 3 T cell receptor beta chains sequenced from a single sample in a study of technical replicates of blood from a few donors. The method was immunoSEQ multiplex PCR; TCRdb's version includes in-frame clones alone and lacks a portion of them. The sample lists about 83,000 clones; approximately 96% were seen once. The specimen was T cells isolated from PBMCs. These receptors all come from a human donor in good health.

V usage is TRBV2 and J usage is TRBJ2-5, with D tentatively TRBD2 (6 bases). The CDR3 has 18 amino acids. Looked up from germline, CDR1 is SNHLY and CDR2 is FYNNEI. Trimming took off 0 bases at V and 4 bases at J, with 21 bases between the two ends. CDR3 bases: TGTGCCAGCAGTGAAGCGCTTCTTAACGGGAGCTCCCCAGAGACCCAGTACTTC. It encodes CASSEALLNGSSPETQYF.

The gene calls are TRBV10-3 and TRBJ1-3; tentative D call: TRBD1 (5 bases). The CDR3 runs 14 residues. Germline CDR1 and CDR2: ENHRY and SYGVKD. Trimming cost V 3 bases and J 4 bases, with 10 bases left between them. Here the CDR3 reads CAISDRVRGNTIYF. The CDR3 DNA reads as TGTGCCATCAGTGACAGGGTTAGAGGAAACACCATATATTTT.

This chain connects TRBV15 to TRBJ1-5; TRBD1 matches at 8 bases. Germline trimming cut 5 bases from V and 7 bases from J; bases unmatched to any gene: 7. Germline CDR1 LNHNV, CDR2 YYDKDF (reference sequence). The length of the CDR3 is 14 residues. The CDR3 loop reads CATSLDRGVQPQHF. The DNA for the CDR3 is TGTGCCACCAGCTTAGACAGGGGCGTCCAGCCCCAGCATTTT.